A selection of T cell receptor beta chains follows, all from one sample in a study of neurological immune-mediated disorders. TCRdb re-analysed the 5' RACE reads in MiXCR, keeping a single row per CDR3 protein. This table has some 120,000 distinct CDR3 sequences, roughly 3.2% appearing once. Input material: PBMCs. The receptors stem from a woman between 25 and 40 years old with multiple sclerosis. The CDR3 runs from the conserved cysteine through the conserved F or W. The order of the fields is D gene, J gene, V gene, CDR3 protein. D genes are given only for firm matches.

D: -; J: TRBJ1-2; V: TRBV5-4; CDR3: CASSSGGQLTYGYTF
D: -; J: TRBJ2-1; V: TRBV28; CDR3: CASSFSGGIYNEQFF
D: TRBD1; J: TRBJ1-1; V: TRBV20-1; CDR3: CSARDLDRVSTEAFF
D: TRBD1; J: TRBJ2-3; V: TRBV7-2; CDR3: CASSLHYGTEIFTSTDTQYF
D: -; J: TRBJ2-7; V: TRBV4-3; CDR3: CASSQEPPGGSHYEQYF
D: TRBD1; J: TRBJ2-3; V: TRBV5-1; CDR3: CASSNDRGRPDTQYF
D: -; J: TRBJ1-6; V: TRBV20-1; CDR3: CSARLDRENSPLHF
D: TRBD1; J: TRBJ1-6; V: TRBV18; CDR3: CASSPGQGYNSPLHF
D: -; J: TRBJ1-5; V: TRBV7-2; CDR3: CASSLLSGDNQPQHF
D: -; J: TRBJ2-1; V: TRBV6-5; CDR3: CASSSSFGTPEQFF
D: -; J: TRBJ1-2; V: TRBV7-8; CDR3: CASSSRSGDGYTF
D: -; J: TRBJ1-3; V: TRBV12-3/TRBV12-4; CDR3: CASRPQMGVDTIYF
D: -; J: TRBJ2-1; V: TRBV5-5; CDR3: CASSLAAPSYNEQFF
D: TRBD2; J: TRBJ2-7; V: TRBV27; CDR3: CASSSLADYEQYF
D: -; J: TRBJ1-1; V: TRBV6-2/TRBV6-3; CDR3: CASSYSGHTEAFF
D: -; J: TRBJ1-6; V: TRBV5-8; CDR3: CASIGGTAYNSPLHF
D: -; J: TRBJ1-1; V: TRBV20-1; CDR3: CSASRTRSSTEAFF
D: TRBD2; J: TRBJ2-2; V: TRBV7-2; CDR3: CASSLRAGGGTGELFF